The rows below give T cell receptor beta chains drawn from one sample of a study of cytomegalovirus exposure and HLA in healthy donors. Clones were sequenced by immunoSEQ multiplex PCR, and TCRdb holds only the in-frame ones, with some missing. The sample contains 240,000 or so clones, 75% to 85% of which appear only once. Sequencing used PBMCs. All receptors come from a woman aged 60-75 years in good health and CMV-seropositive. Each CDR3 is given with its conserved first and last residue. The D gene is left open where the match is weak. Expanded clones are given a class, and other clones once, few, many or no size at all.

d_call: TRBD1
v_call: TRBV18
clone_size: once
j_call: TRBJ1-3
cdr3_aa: CASSPGQLSGNTIYF
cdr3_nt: TGTGCCAGCTCACCGGGACAGCTCTCTGGAAACACCATATATTTT

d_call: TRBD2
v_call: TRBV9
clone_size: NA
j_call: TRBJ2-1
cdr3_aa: CASSASGSSYNEQFF
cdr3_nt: TGTGCCAGCAGCGCTAGCGGGAGCTCCTACAATGAGCAGTTCTTC

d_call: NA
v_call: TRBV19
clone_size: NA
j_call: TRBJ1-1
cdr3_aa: CASSPGDFAFF
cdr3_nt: TGTGCCAGTAGTCCAGGGGATTTCGCTTTCTTT

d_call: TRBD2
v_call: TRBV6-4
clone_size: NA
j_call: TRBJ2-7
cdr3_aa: CASSDSTSGSYEQYF
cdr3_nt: TGTGCCAGCAGTGACTCGACTAGCGGGAGTTACGAGCAGTACTTC

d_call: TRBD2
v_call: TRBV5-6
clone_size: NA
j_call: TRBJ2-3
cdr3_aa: CASSWNGRTADTQYF
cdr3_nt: TGTGCCAGCAGCTGGAACGGGAGGACGGCAGATACGCAGTATTTT

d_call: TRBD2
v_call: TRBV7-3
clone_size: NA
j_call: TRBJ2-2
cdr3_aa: CASSFGLAGELFF
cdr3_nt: TGTGCCAGCAGCTTCGGACTAGCCGGGGAGCTGTTTTTT

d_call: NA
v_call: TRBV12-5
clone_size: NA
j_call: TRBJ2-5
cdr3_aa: CASALGGAEAQYF
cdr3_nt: TGTGCTAGTGCCCTAGGGGGGGCGGAGGCCCAGTACTTC

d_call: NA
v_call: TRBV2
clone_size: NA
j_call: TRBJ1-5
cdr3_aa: CASRPARGNQPQHF
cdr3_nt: TGTGCCAGCCGCCCCGCGCGGGGCAATCAGCCCCAGCATTTT

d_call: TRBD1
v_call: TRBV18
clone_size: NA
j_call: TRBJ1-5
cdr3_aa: CASSPGTGGQPQHF
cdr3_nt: TGTGCCAGCTCACCCGGGACAGGGGGCCAGCCCCAGCATTTT

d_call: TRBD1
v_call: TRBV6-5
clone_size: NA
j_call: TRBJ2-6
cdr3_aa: CASSPRGSGANVLTF
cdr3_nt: TGTGCCAGCAGTCCCAGGGGGTCTGGGGCCAACGTCCTGACTTTC

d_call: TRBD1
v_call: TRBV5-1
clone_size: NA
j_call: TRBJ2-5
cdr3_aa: CASSRQGAFAETQYF
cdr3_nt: TGCGCCAGCAGCCGACAGGGGGCGTTCGCCGAGACCCAGTACTTC

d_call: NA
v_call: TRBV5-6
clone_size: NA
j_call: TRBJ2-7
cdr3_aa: CASSLRTDYEQYF
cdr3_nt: TGTGCCAGCAGCTTAAGGACAGACTACGAGCAGTACTTC

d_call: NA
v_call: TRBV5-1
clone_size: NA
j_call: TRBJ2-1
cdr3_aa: CASSLTGLNEQFF
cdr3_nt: TGCGCCAGCAGCTTGACAGGGTTGAATGAGCAGTTCTTC

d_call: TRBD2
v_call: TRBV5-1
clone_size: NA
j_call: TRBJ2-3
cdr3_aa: CASGGGASTDTQYF
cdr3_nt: TGCGCCAGCGGCGGGGGGGCTAGCACAGATACGCAGTATTTT

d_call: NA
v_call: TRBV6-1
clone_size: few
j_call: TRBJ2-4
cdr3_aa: CASSDFGLKNIQYF
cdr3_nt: TGTGCCAGCAGTGATTTTGGCCTCAAAAACATTCAGTACTTC

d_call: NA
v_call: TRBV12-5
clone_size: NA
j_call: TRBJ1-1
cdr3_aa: CATSGLGTGTEAFF
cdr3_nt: TGTGCCACTAGTGGTTTGGGGACTGGCACTGAAGCTTTCTTT

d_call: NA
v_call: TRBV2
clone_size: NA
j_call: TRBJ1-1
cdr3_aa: CASSVEQNTEAFF
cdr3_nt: TGTGCCAGCAGTGTGGAGCAGAACACTGAAGCTTTCTTT

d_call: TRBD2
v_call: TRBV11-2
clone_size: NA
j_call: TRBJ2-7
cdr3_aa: CASSLRTSGTYEQYF
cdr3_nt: TGTGCCAGCAGCCTCCGGACTAGCGGAACCTACGAGCAGTACTTC

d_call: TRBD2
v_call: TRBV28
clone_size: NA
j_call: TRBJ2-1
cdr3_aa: CASNLAGGDNEQFF
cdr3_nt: TGTGCCAGCAACCTTGCGGGAGGTGACAATGAGCAGTTCTTC

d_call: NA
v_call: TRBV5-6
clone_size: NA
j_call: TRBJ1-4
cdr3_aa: CASSLRGANEKLFF
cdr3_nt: TGTGCCAGCAGCTTACGGGGGGCTAATGAAAAACTGTTTTTT

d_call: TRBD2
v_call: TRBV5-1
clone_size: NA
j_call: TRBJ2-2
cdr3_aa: CASSLSAGVRGELFF
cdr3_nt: TGCGCCAGCAGCTTGTCGGCGGGAGTTCGCGGGGAGCTGTTTTTT

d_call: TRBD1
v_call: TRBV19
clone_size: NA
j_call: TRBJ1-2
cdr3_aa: CASSKGRQGGYF
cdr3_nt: TGTGCCAGTAGTAAAGGACGACAGGGAGGTTACTTC

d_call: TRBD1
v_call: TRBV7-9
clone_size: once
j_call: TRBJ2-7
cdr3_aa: CASSLEGTGAYEQYF
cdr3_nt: TGTGCCAGCAGCTTAGAAGGGACAGGGGCCTACGAGCAGTACTTC

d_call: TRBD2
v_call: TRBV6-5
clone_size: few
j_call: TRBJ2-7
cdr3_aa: CASSSPPGLVTYEQYF
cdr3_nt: TGTGCCAGCAGTTCTCCCCCGGGACTAGTGACCTACGAGCAGTACTTC

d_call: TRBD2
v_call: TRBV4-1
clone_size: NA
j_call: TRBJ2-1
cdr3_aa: CASSQDPTSGAYNEQFF
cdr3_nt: TGCGCCAGCAGCCAAGATCCGACTAGCGGGGCCTACAATGAGCAGTTCTTC

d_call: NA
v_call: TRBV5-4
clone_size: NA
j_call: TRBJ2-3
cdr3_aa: CASKSGGADTQYF
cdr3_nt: TGTGCCAGCAAGTCGGGGGGCGCAGATACGCAGTATTTT

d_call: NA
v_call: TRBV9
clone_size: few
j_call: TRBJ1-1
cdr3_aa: CASSNRVEENTEAFF
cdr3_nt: TGTGCCAGCAGTAACAGGGTAGAGGAGAACACTGAAGCTTTCTTT

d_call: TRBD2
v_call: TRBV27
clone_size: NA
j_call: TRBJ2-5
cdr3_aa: CASSSSGRAGVETQYF
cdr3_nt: TGTGCCAGCAGTTCTAGCGGGAGGGCCGGGGTAGAGACCCAGTACTTC

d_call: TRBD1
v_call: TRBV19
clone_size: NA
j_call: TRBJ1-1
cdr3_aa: CASRGTGNTEAFF
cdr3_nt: TGTGCCAGTAGGGGGACAGGGAACACTGAAGCTTTCTTT

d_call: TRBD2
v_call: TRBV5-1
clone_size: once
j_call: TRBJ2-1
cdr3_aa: CASSPGTSGFYNEQFF
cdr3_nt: TGCGCCAGCAGCCCGGGGACTAGCGGGTTCTACAATGAGCAGTTCTTC

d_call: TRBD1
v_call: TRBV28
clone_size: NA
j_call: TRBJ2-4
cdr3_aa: CASSLMGQGMNIQYF
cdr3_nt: TGTGCCAGCAGTTTAATGGGACAGGGTATGAACATTCAGTACTTC

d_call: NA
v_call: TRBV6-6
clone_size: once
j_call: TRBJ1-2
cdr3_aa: CASSFTTGYGYTF
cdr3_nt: TGTGCCAGCAGTTTTACGACCGGGTATGGCTACACCTTC

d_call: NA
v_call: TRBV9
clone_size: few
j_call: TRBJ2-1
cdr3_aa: CASSVAAFSYNEQFF
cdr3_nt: TGTGCCAGCAGCGTAGCAGCGTTCTCCTACAATGAGCAGTTCTTC

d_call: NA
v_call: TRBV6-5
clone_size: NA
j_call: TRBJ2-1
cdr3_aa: CASSYSHSNEQFF
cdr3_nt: TGTGCCAGCAGTTACTCCCACTCCAATGAGCAGTTCTTC

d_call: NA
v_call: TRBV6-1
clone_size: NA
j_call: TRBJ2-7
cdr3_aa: CALGDSYEQYF
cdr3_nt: TGTGCGCTGGGCGATTCCTACGAGCAGTACTTC

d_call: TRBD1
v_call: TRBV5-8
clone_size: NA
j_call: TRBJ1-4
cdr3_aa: CASSASGTGGEKLFF
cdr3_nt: TGTGCCAGCAGCGCGAGTGGGACAGGGGGTGAAAAACTGTTTTTT

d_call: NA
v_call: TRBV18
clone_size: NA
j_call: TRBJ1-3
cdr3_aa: CASSPGSAGATGNTIYF
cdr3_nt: TGTGCCAGCTCACCAGGATCTGCAGGGGCAACGGGAAACACCATATATTTT